The 19 T cell receptor beta chains below all came from one sample that was sequenced in a study of Graves' ophthalmopathy and Graves' hyperthyroidism. Amplification of TCR beta CDR3 regions used RNA transcripts. HTBI primers were employed in first-round RT-PCR, then a second-round multiplex PCR followed. TCRdb reprocessed the multiplex PCR reads with MiXCR, giving one entry per CDR3 protein. The sample includes about 1.2 million distinct CDR3 sequences, roughly two fifths of them seen just once. The sample consisted of peripheral blood or thyroid tissue (not recorded which). These receptors all stem from an adult man with Graves' hyperthyroidism.

Concerning this clonotype itself: This may stem from a read error, because a much larger clone lies one nucleotide away. The chain combines TRBV7-2 with TRBJ2-5, with no clear D. This CDR3 spans 15 amino acids. V gave up 1 base and J gave up 5 bases, with 14 bases separating them. The germline V gene encodes CDR1 SGHTA and CDR2 FQGNSA. The chain's CDR3 is CASSLGRPLGETQYF. In DNA, the CDR3 is TGTGCCAGCAGCTTAGGGCGGCCCCTCGGGGAGACCCAGTACTTC.

This clonotype was picked up many times. The chain recombines TRBV29-1 with TRBJ1-1; no definite D call. The CDR3 sequence is 12 residues long. Trimming took 4 bases from V and 1 from J, leaving 7 bases between them. Germline assignment: CDR1 SQVTM and CDR2 ANQGSEA. This chain's CDR3 is CSVGAKNTEAFF. CDR3 nucleotides: TGCAGCGTTGGTGCCAAGAACACTGAAGCTTTCTTT.

This clonotype appeared a few times. V and J are TRBV3-1 and TRBJ1-1, with a possible D match to TRBD1 (5 bases). Looked up from germline, CDR1 is LGHDT and CDR2 is YNNKEL (reference sequence). This CDR3 spans 12 amino acids. The V gene lost 7 bases and the J gene lost 3 bases, with 9 bases spanning the gap. The CDR3 coding sequence is TGTGCCAGCACCGACAGTTACACTGAAGCTTTCTTT. Amino acids: CASTDSYTEAFF.

The table lists this clonotype with a few counts. The rearrangement uses TRBV30 and TRBJ2-5; D call uncertain. Trimming stripped 1 base from V and 5 bases from J, with 20 bases between. This CDR3 spans 16 amino acids. Germline CDR1 and CDR2: GTSNPN and SVGIG (reference sequence). CDR3 sequence: CAWSGPQTVPRETQYF. The CDR3 region has the DNA TGTGCCTGGAGTGGACCTCAGACTGTCCCCAGGGAGACCCAGTACTTC.

On this clonotype itself: One base away lies a much larger clone, so this may be a sequencing read error. The chain couples TRBV11-2 to TRBJ2-2; 8 bases agree with TRBD2. Germline V gene data show CDR1 as SGHAT and CDR2 as FQNNGV. This CDR3 comprises 15 residues. The V segment lost 5 bases and the J segment 0 bases; nucleotides outside the gene matches: 2. This chain's CDR3 is CASSILAANTGELFF. The CDR3 DNA reads as TGTGCCAGCAGCATACTAGCGGCGAACACCGGGGAGCTGTTTTTT.

This clonotype was observed a handful of times. The chain employs TRBV6-2 or TRBV6-3 and TRBJ2-2; TRBD2 is a possible D gene (5 bases). V shed 4 bases and J shed 7 bases, with 13 bases lying between them. The germline CDR1 and CDR2 sequences are MNHEY and SVGEGT. The CDR3 length is 14 residues. This CDR3 is CASSFPPRVGELFF. The CDR3, as DNA: TGTGCCAGCAGTTTCCCGCCGAGGGTCGGGGAGCTGTTTTTT.

This clonotype was recorded only once. V gene TRBV7-9 combines with J gene TRBJ1-2; D not resolved. The germline gives CDR1 SEHNR, CDR2 FQNEAQ (reference sequence). This CDR3 has 14 amino acids. Trimming removed 7 bases from V and 3 bases from J, with 15 bases in between. The CDR3 reads CASIAWQEDYGYTF. DNA for the CDR3: TGTGCCAGCATCGCTTGGCAGGAGGACTATGGCTACACCTTC.

Regarding this clonotype: Possible read error: a much larger clone is one base away. The CDR3 carries no conserved terminal phenylalanine or tryptophan, so it likely arises from a read error. The chain links TRBV20-1 to TRBJ2-7; D is uncertain. The V and J ends lost 0 bases and 2 bases respectively, with 14 bases between them. CDR1 DFQATT and CDR2 SNEGSKA come from the germline V gene (reference sequence). CDR3 length: 15 residues. For the CDR3, the DNA is TGCAGTGCTAGAGATCTAAAGACTCCTGCCTACGAGCAGTACCTC. Translating it yields CSARDLKTPAYEQYL.

This clonotype was seen a handful of times. The chain uses TRBV7-9 and TRBJ2-5, with 7 bases identical to TRBD1. The CDR3 extends over 14 amino acids. Germline V gene lookup returns CDR1 SEHNR and CDR2 FQNEAQ (reference sequence). Unmatched junction bases numbered 8, after V lost 5 bases and J lost 5 bases. The CDR3: CASSIPRGQETQYF. For the CDR3, the DNA is TGTGCCAGCAGCATACCTAGGGGGCAGGAGACCCAGTACTTC.

The sample holds many counts of this clonotype. One end of the junction varies from germline; a read error may be responsible. The rearrangement uses TRBV5-1 and TRBJ1-1; D is undetermined. The CDR3 covers 12 residues. Germline CDR1 and CDR2: SGHRS and YFSETQ. CDR3 residues: CASSLVRTEAFF. CDR3 DNA sequence: TGTGCCAGCAGCTTAGTGCGAACTGAAGCTTTCTTT.

This clonotype was detected a few times. The gene calls are TRBV10-3 and TRBJ1-3; D is uncertain. V gave up 3 bases and J gave up 4 bases, with 7 bases separating them. Germline assignment: CDR1 ENHRY and CDR2 SYGVKD. The CDR3 consists of 13 residues. The CDR3 bases are TGTGCCATCAGTGACCCGACAGGAAACACCATATATTTT. This gives the protein CAISDPTGNTIYF.

V and J are TRBV7-2 and TRBJ2-7; D may be TRBD1 (7 bases). Trimming removed 5 bases from V and 2 bases from J, with 25 bases in between. In germline, CDR1 is SGHTA, CDR2 FQGNSA. The CDR3 length is 18 residues. Here the CDR3 DNA reads TGTGCCAGCAGCCCCCGTCCGGGAGAAGGGGGCGACCCCTACGAGCAGTACTTC. It is translated as CASSPRPGEGGDPYEQYF.

This clonotype was observed many times. The rearrangement joins TRBV5-1 to TRBJ1-1, with D perhaps matching TRBD1 (5 bases). The ends were cut back, 4 bases at V and 1 base at J, with 14 bases in the middle. Looked up from germline, CDR1 is SGHRS and CDR2 is YFSETQ. The CDR3 covers 15 residues. The CDR3 protein is CASSGTGIGNTEAFF. The CDR3 nucleotides read TGCGCCAGCAGCGGGACGGGGATCGGGAACACTGAAGCTTTCTTT. Looking up the rest from reference TRBV5-1 and TRBJ1-1 gives the full variable domain: KAGVTQTPRYLIKTRGQQVTLSCSPISGHRSVSWYQQTPGQGLQFLFEYFSETQRNKGNFPGRFSGRQFSNSRSEMNVSTLELGDSALYLCASSGTGIGNTEAFFGQGTRLTVV.

In its sample, this clonotype was seen many times. The gene calls are TRBV7-2 and TRBJ1-4, with D perhaps matching TRBD1 (6 bases). Germline V gene lookup returns CDR1 SGHTA and CDR2 FQGNSA. The CDR3 loop spans 13 amino acids. V lost 5 bases and J lost 8, with 12 bases in between. The CDR3 coding sequence is TGTGCCAGCAGCAGGGGGGGAAGCGAAAAACTGTTTTTT. Amino acids: CASSRGGSEKLFF.

The table lists this clonotype with many counts. The CDR3 DNA follows: TGCAGTGCTAGAGATCTGGGTCAGCCCCAGCATTTT. This gives the protein CSARDLGQPQHF. The gene calls are TRBV20-1 and TRBJ1-5; D call uncertain. CDR1 DFQATT and CDR2 SNEGSKA come from the germline V gene (reference sequence). This CDR3 contains 12 residues. Trimming cost V 0 bases and J 6 bases, with 6 bases left between them.

CDR3 sequence: CSARTRNKNYEQYF. The CDR3 nucleotides read TGCAGTGCACGAACCCGGAACAAAAACTACGAGCAGTACTTC. V gene TRBV20-1 combines with J gene TRBJ2-7; D is undetermined. The germline V gene encodes CDR1 DFQATT and CDR2 SNEGSKA (reference sequence). The V and J ends lost 6 bases and 3 bases respectively, with 18 bases between them. The CDR3 loop spans 14 amino acids.

CDR3 nucleotides: TGCGCCAGCAGCCACCCAGGGCGGGGGACTGAAGCTTTCTTT. The encoded protein is CASSHPGRGTEAFF. V usage is TRBV4-1 and J usage is TRBJ1-1; tentatively, D is TRBD1 (5 bases). Germline V gene sequence: CDR1 MGHRA, CDR2 YSYEKL. Trimming stripped 3 bases from V and 5 bases from J, with 13 bases between. The CDR3 totals 14 residues.

The chain links TRBV6-5 to TRBJ2-7, with unresolved D. Germline CDR1 MNHEY, CDR2 SVGAGI. Trimming took 6 bases from V and 1 from J, leaving 7 bases between them. This CDR3 is built from 12 residues. The CDR3 sequence is CASRLKSYEQYF. In DNA, the CDR3 is TGTGCCAGCAGACTCAAATCCTACGAGCAGTACTTC.

V and J are TRBV4-3 and TRBJ1-2; D is unclear. Germline-derived CDR1 and CDR2 are LGHNA and YSLEER. The CDR3 is made up of 15 amino acids. V dropped 1 base and J dropped 4 bases, with 13 bases sitting between them. The CDR3 region is CASSQADQAPYGYTF. The CDR3 nucleotides are TGCGCCAGCAGCCAAGCCGATCAGGCACCCTATGGCTACACCTTC.